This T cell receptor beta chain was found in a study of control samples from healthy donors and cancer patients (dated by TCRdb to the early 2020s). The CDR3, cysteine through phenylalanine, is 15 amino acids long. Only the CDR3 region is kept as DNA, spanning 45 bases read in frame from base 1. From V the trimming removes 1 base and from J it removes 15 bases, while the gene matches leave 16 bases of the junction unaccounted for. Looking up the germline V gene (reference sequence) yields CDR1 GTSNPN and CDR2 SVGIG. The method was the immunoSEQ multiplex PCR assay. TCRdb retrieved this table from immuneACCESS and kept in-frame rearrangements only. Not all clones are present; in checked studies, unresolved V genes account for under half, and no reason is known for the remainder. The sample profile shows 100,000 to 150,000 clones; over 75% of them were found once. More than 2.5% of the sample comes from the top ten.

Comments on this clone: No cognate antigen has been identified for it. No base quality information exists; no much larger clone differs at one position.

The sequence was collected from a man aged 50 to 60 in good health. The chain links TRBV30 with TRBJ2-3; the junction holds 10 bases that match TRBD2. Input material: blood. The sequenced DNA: TGTGCCTGGAGTGCCGATAGCGGGGGGAAGTACGCACGATATTTT. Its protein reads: CAWSADSGGKYARYF.